Sequencing of this T cell receptor beta chain was carried out in a study of tumor and adjacent non-tumor tissue in lung cancer. Whole-study findings and limits: Tumor repertoires had a smaller top 100 clone share than normal lung.

The library came from three nested PCR rounds adapted from ARM-PCR protocols. TCRdb reprocessed the multiplex PCR reads with MiXCR, giving one entry per CDR3 protein. The table shows some 95,000 distinct CDR3 sequences, with 80% occurring only once. The CDR3 covers 15 residues. Per germline, CDR1 SGHNT and CDR2 YYREEE (reference sequence). V was pared by 4 bases and J by 7 bases, with 13 bases of the junction left unmatched. In the case of this clonotype: Its antigen is not known.

No cell sorting was done before RNA was extracted from the tissue. Distant lung tissue was collected more than 3 cm away from the tumor edge. Donors were chemotherapy-naive, newly diagnosed lung cancer surgical patients in China, August–late 2014. This chain connects TRBV5-4 to TRBJ2-7; 8 bases match TRBD2. What was sequenced was distant non-tumor lung tissue. This receptor was obtained from a man aged 60 to 75 with small cell lung cancer. Here the CDR3 DNA reads TGTGCCAGCAGCGCATCCGGGACTAGAGTGGGGGAGCAGTACTTC. It encodes CASSASGTRVGEQYF.